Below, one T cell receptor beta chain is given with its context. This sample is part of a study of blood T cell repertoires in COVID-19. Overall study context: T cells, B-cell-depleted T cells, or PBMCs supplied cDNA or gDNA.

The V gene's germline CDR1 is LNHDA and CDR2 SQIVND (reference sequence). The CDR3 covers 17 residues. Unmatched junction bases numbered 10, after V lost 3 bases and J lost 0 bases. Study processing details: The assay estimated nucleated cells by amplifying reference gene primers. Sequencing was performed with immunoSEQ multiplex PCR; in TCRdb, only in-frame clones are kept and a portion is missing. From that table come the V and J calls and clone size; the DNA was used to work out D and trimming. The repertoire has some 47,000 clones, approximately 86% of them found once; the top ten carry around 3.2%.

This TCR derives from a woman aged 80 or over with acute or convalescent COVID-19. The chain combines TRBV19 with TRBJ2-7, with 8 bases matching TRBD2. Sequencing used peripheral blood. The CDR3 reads CASSMVAGGSSSYEQYF. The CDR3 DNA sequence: TGTGCCAGTAGTATGGTTGCGGGGGGCTCCAGCTCCTACGAGCAGTACTTC.